These 25 T cell receptor beta chains were all obtained from the same sample, sequenced in a study of human T cells and chemical hapten exposure. The sample's time point: patch test 3, about 24 weeks after DPC sensitization. Treatment described: therapeutic diphenylcyclopropenone sensitization with weekly scalp DPC. Each CDR3 protein is one row after TCRdb ran MiXCR on the RACE reads. The sample includes 80,000 to 100,000 distinct CDR3 sequences, roughly 11% of them seen just once. The source material was whole blood, sampled in connection with sensitization to the hapten diphenylcyclopropenone (DPC). These receptors came from a woman aged 25-40 years with alopecia areata. Some clones in this sample may be carry-over from other donors' samples.

In its sample, this clonotype was seen many times. The gene calls are TRBV6-2 or TRBV6-3 and TRBJ2-3; 7 bases fit TRBD1. The CDR3 has 16 amino acids. CDR1 is MNHEY, CDR2 SVGEGT, per germline. With V trimmed by 7 bases and J by 2 bases, 12 bases remained unmatched. CDR3 loop: CASTPPGRGNTDTQYF. The DNA of the CDR3 is TGTGCCAGCACCCCCCCCGGCAGGGGGAACACAGATACGCAGTATTTT.

This clonotype is a singleton in its sample. A read error is possible here, since a much larger clone lies one base away. The chain couples TRBV11-2 to TRBJ2-3; no definite D call. Trimming shortened V by 0 bases and J by 5 bases, and 3 bases separated the two germline ends. Germline loops: CDR1 SGHAT, CDR2 FQNNGV. CDR3 length: 12 amino acids. CDR3 DNA sequence: TGTGCCAGCAGCTTAGATGAAGATACGCAGTATTTT. The encoded protein is CASSLDEDTQYF.

This clonotype was seen a few times. J is TRBJ1-5 and V is TRBV28; no reliable D call. The V end lost 2 bases, the J end lost 5 bases, and 7 bases lay between the germline ends. The V gene's germline CDR1 is MDHEN and CDR2 SYDVKM. This CDR3 has 13 residues. The CDR3 protein is CASSLPGYQPQHF. The CDR3 DNA is TGTGCCAGCAGTTTACCGGGGTATCAGCCCCAGCATTTT.

V gene TRBV7-9 combines with J gene TRBJ2-7; 9 nucleotides line up with TRBD1. The CDR3 totals 14 residues. Per germline, CDR1 SEHNR and CDR2 FQNEAQ (reference sequence). V trimming: 3 bases; J trimming: 3 bases; junction bases outside the gene matches: 3. CDR3 residues: CASSFGQGLYEQYF. The CDR3 region has the DNA TGTGCCAGCAGCTTTGGACAGGGGCTCTACGAGCAGTACTTC.

Ten or more counts support this clonotype. The CDR3 sequence: CASSLYLRDTEAFF. The CDR3 DNA follows: TGTGCCAGCAGCTTATATCTTAGGGACACTGAAGCTTTCTTT. The V gene is TRBV7-9, the J gene TRBJ1-1; D ambiguous. Looked up from germline, CDR1 is SEHNR and CDR2 is FQNEAQ (reference sequence). V dropped 2 bases and J dropped 3 bases, with 10 bases sitting between them. The CDR3 contains 14 residues.

This clonotype has ten or more counts. This chain joins TRBV28 and TRBJ1-1; D is uncertain. Trimming cost V 8 bases and J 4 bases, with 14 bases left between them. Germline CDR1 MDHEN, CDR2 SYDVKM. This CDR3 has 13 residues. This CDR3 reads CASFQPGITEAFF. The DNA of the CDR3 is TGTGCCAGCTTTCAACCGGGGATCACTGAAGCTTTCTTT.

This clonotype showed up many times. The chain has TRBV10-3 and TRBJ2-2; D is uncertain. Germline loops: CDR1 ENHRY, CDR2 SYGVKD. Trimming took 6 bases from V and 5 from J, leaving 7 bases between them. This CDR3 spans 12 amino acids. The CDR3 spells CAIRIDTGELFF. The CDR3 DNA reads TGTGCCATCAGAATAGATACCGGGGAGCTGTTTTTT.

This clonotype came up many times. The V and J genes are TRBV7-6 and TRBJ2-1; D possibly corresponds to TRBD2 (5 bases). CDR1 SGHVS and CDR2 FNYEAQ come from the germline V gene. Trimming took 5 bases from V and 1 from J, leaving 18 bases between them. This CDR3 has 17 amino acids. CDR3 sequence: CASSLGINPGSYNEQFF. In DNA, the CDR3 is TGTGCCAGCAGCCTCGGCATTAACCCGGGGTCCTACAATGAGCAGTTCTTC.

This clonotype was counted ten times or more. This chain uses TRBV29-1 with TRBJ1-2; 8 nucleotides agree with TRBD1. The CDR3 loop spans 13 amino acids. V was clipped by 0 bases and J by 10 bases; unmatched bases: 7. The germline gives CDR1 SQVTM, CDR2 ANQGSEA. The CDR3 nucleotides are TGCAGCGTTGAAGATAGGGGACAGGCGTTCTACACCTTC. This codes for CSVEDRGQAFYTF.

In its sample, this clonotype was seen many times. This chain connects TRBV28 to TRBJ2-1; D may be TRBD2 (5 bases). CDR3 length: 13 amino acids. The V gene lost 6 bases and the J gene lost 9 bases, with 15 bases spanning the gap. The germline V gene has CDR1 MDHEN and CDR2 SYDVKM. CDR3 region: CASSQTSTGEQFF. For the CDR3, the DNA is TGTGCCAGCAGCCAAACTAGTACGGGTGAGCAGTTCTTC.

This clonotype was observed at least ten times. This chain joins TRBV7-2 and TRBJ1-1, with a tentative D call TRBD1 (6 bases). Trimming took off 5 bases at V and 5 bases at J, with 12 bases between the two ends. Germline V lookup: CDR1 SGHTA, CDR2 FQGNSA. The CDR3 consists of 13 residues. The CDR3 DNA reads TGTGCCAGCAGCACCCAGGGGAGGACTGAAGCTTTCTTT. Its translation is CASSTQGRTEAFF.

This clonotype has more than one count but fewer than ten. The V gene is TRBV20-1, the J gene TRBJ2-7; TRBD2 matches at 9 bases. CDR1 and CDR2 (germline): DFQATT, SNEGSKA (reference sequence). The CDR3 has 13 amino acids. With 4 bases clipped from V and 3 bases from J, the junction kept 4 bases outside the gene matches. CDR3 DNA: TGCAGTGCTATAGCGGGAGAGAGCTACGAGCAGTACTTC. Translating gives CSAIAGESYEQYF.

This clonotype occurred a few times. The J gene is TRBJ2-3, the V gene TRBV7-2; D not certain. Trimming stripped 2 bases from V and 4 bases from J, with 16 bases between. Germline CDR1 reads SGHTA; CDR2 reads FQGNSA. This CDR3 is built from 16 residues. The CDR3: CASSLRDYTYPDTQYF. The CDR3 nucleotides read TGTGCCAGCAGCTTACGCGATTATACCTACCCAGATACGCAGTATTTT.

This clonotype was detected ten times or more. The chain combines TRBV19 with TRBJ1-5, with D unclear. Trimming removed 5 bases at V and 7 bases at J, with 12 bases between. Germline V gene lookup returns CDR1 LNHDA and CDR2 SQIVND (reference sequence). The CDR3 is made up of 13 amino acids. The CDR3 loop reads CASSWAPGQPQHF. The CDR3 DNA reads TGTGCCAGTAGTTGGGCCCCTGGGCAGCCCCAGCATTTT.

The table lists this clonotype with a few counts. The chain carries TRBV7-9 and TRBJ2-7; no reliable D call. Per germline, CDR1 SEHNR and CDR2 FQNEAQ (reference sequence). Trimming took off 3 bases at V and 4 bases at J, with 13 bases between the two ends. This CDR3 spans 14 amino acids. Here the CDR3 reads CASSLDLSPYEQYV. CDR3 DNA sequence: TGTGCCAGCAGCTTGGACCTTTCGCCATACGAGCAGTACGTC.

This clonotype turned up a few times. The chain links TRBV20-1 to TRBJ2-4; 7 bases line up with TRBD2. Trimming removed 0 bases from V and 8 bases from J; junction bases left unmatched: 4. CDR1 and CDR2 (germline): DFQATT, SNEGSKA (reference sequence). This CDR3 has 13 amino acids. CDR3 DNA sequence: TGCAGTGCTAGAGATGGGGGGGTAGACATTCAGTACTTC. It encodes CSARDGGVDIQYF.

This clonotype has a handful of counts. The rearrangement uses TRBV10-2 and TRBJ2-3; 9 bases match TRBD1. This CDR3 spans 13 amino acids. Per germline, CDR1 WSHSY and CDR2 SAAADI. Germline trimming cut 6 bases from V and 4 bases from J; bases unmatched to any gene: 2. CDR3 sequence reads: CASRGQGPDTQYF. CDR3 in DNA: TGCGCCAGCAGGGGACAGGGACCAGATACGCAGTATTTT.

The sample holds many counts of this clonotype. This chain links TRBV28 with TRBJ1-2; 8 bases are shared with TRBD1. The CDR3 extends over 16 amino acids. Germline-derived CDR1 and CDR2 are MDHEN and SYDVKM. Trimming removed 4 bases from V and 4 bases from J; junction bases left unmatched: 11. CDR3 region: CASSSPRTGNTYGYTF. CDR3 coding DNA: TGTGCCAGCAGTTCTCCCCGGACAGGGAATACCTATGGCTACACCTTC.

The V gene is TRBV6-2 or TRBV6-3, the J gene TRBJ2-4; D is ambiguous. CDR3 length equals 14 residues. V was cut by 2 bases and J by 9 bases, with 14 bases left in between. Germline CDR1 and CDR2: MNHEY and SVGEGT. The CDR3 is CASSYRLGRRIQYF. CDR3 DNA sequence: TGTGCCAGCAGTTACCGACTGGGCAGGCGCATTCAGTACTTC.

This clonotype was recorded many times. The rearrangement joins TRBV3-1 to TRBJ1-1; tentative D call: TRBD1 (6 bases). In germline, CDR1 is LGHDT, CDR2 YNNKEL (reference sequence). Trimming removed 4 bases at V and 7 bases at J, with 10 bases between. This CDR3 has 12 residues. The CDR3 reads CASSRLQGEAFF. CDR3 nucleotides: TGTGCCAGCAGCCGCCTACAGGGTGAAGCTTTCTTT.

This clonotype was counted many times. This CDR3 reads CASSYSAGGAFGDTQYF. CDR3 in DNA: TGTGCCAGCAGTTACTCTGCGGGGGGCGCCTTTGGAGATACGCAGTATTTT. The genes are TRBV6-5 and TRBJ2-3, with TRBD2 identical over 8 bases. Trimming took 0 bases from V and 5 from J; bases not matched to a gene: 10. This CDR3 has 17 amino acids. Germline V CDR1 and CDR2: MNHEY, SVGAGI.

The chain combines TRBV3-1 with TRBJ2-1; D unclear. Germline V CDR1 and CDR2: LGHDT, YNNKEL (reference sequence). With 4 bases removed from V and 0 bases from J, the gap between germline ends came to 10 bases. The CDR3 length is 15 residues. CDR3 nucleotide sequence: TGTGCCAGCAGCCCAACGGCTAGCTCCTACAATGAGCAGTTCTTC. Protein product: CASSPTASSYNEQFF.

This clonotype was counted at least ten times. The chain links TRBV6-2 or TRBV6-3 to TRBJ1-1; D uncertain. This CDR3 is built from 13 residues. V lost 0 bases to trimming and J lost 1 base, with 3 bases between them. Germline CDR1 and CDR2: MNHEY and SVGEGT. CDR3 nucleotides: TGTGCCAGCAGTTACTCAAAGAACACTGAAGCTTTCTTT. Residues: CASSYSKNTEAFF.

This clonotype was found a few times. The V call is TRBV30, the J call TRBJ2-2, with D perhaps matching TRBD1 or TRBD2 (6 bases each). The length of the CDR3 is 14 residues. The ends were cut back, 5 bases at V and 4 bases at J, with 14 bases in the middle. Germline V CDR1 and CDR2: GTSNPN, SVGIG (reference sequence). CDR3 amino acids: CAWVRGGSTGELFF. In DNA, the CDR3 is TGTGCCTGGGTCAGGGGAGGTAGCACCGGGGAGCTGTTTTTT.

This rearrangement joins TRBV7-9 to TRBJ1-1; D uncertain. V lost 8 bases and J lost 6, with 7 bases in between. The CDR3 totals 10 residues. Germline V CDR1 and CDR2: SEHNR, FQNEAQ (reference sequence). The CDR3: CASAGSEAFF. CDR3 bases: TGTGCCAGCGCGGGGTCTGAAGCTTTCTTT.